The text below deals with one T cell receptor (beta chain). Its antigen is as yet unknown. The sample comes from a study of T cells after yellow fever vaccination. Across the whole study: In the case of low-cell-number fractions, SMART-Seq v4 Ultra Low Input was used for preparation. The study's findings and limits: Post-booster repertoires again held most primary-vaccination clones (roughly 95% CD4, just under 90% CD8).

This CDR3 is 16 amino acids long. V was pared by 0 bases and J by 1 base, with 12 bases between. The germline gives CDR1 SGHRS, CDR2 YFSETQ. For TCR, cDNA came from 5'RACE template switching, which added a universal primer site and UMIs. TCRdb called the 5' RACE reads again in MiXCR, with one record for every CDR3 protein. The table records some 600,000 distinct CDR3 sequences, less than 20% of them present only once. The V call is TRBV5-1, the J call TRBJ2-3; D assignment may be TRBD1 or TRBD2 (5 bases each). The sequence was collected from a man between 18 and 35 years old who received the YFV17D yellow fever vaccine. This material consisted of PBMCs, taken less than 6 days after the first yellow fever vaccination. The CDR3 spells CASSLVGMGGTDTQYF. The DNA for the CDR3 is TGCGCCAGCAGCTTGGTCGGTATGGGGGGCACAGATACGCAGTATTTT. The whole variable domain, remainder taken from reference TRBV5-1 and TRBJ2-3, is KAGVTQTPRYLIKTRGQQVTLSCSPISGHRSVSWYQQTPGQGLQFLFEYFSETQRNKGNFPGRFSGRQFSNSRSEMNVSTLELGDSALYLCASSLVGMGGTDTQYFGPGTRLTVL.